Each of the 10 T cell receptor beta chains below was sequenced from the same sample in a study of blood T cell repertoires in COVID-19. Method: immunoSEQ multiplex PCR; TCRdb's copy keeps in-frame clones and lacks some. The top ten hold roughly 25% of the sample, which has around 92,000 clones, roughly 82% seen once. Sequenced: peripheral blood. The receptor source for this set is a human donor in a cohort sampled during active COVID-19.

The chain uses TRBV27 and TRBJ2-5, with D possibly matching TRBD2 (5 bases). V was cut by 5 bases and J by 2 bases, with 15 bases left in between. Per the germline V gene, CDR1 is MNHEY and CDR2 is SMNVEV (reference sequence). This CDR3 region has 15 residues. The CDR3 reads CASSRRGQLQETQYF. CDR3 nucleotides: TGTGCCAGCAGTCGTCGAGGGCAGCTTCAAGAGACCCAGTACTTC.

Regarding this clone: This specimen includes other DNA sequences encoding the same CDR3. The chain is built from TRBV12-5 and TRBJ1-4; D uncertain. CDR1 and CDR2 from the germline V gene are LGHNT and FRNRAP. V was cut by 4 bases and J by 0 bases, with 9 bases left in between. The CDR3 runs to 15 residues. Here the CDR3 reads CASGSYGSTNEKLFF. The CDR3 bases are TGTGCTAGTGGTTCGTACGGTTCAACTAATGAAAAACTGTTTTTT.

The chain joins TRBV3-1 (or the pseudogene TRBV3-2) to TRBJ2-3; D unresolved. Germline CDR1 and CDR2: LGHDT and YNNKEL (reference sequence). Between the trimmed V and J ends, which lost 5 bases and 5 bases, there was a span of 5 bases. The CDR3 consists of 11 residues. As DNA, the CDR3 is TGTGCCAGCAGCACCGGAGATACGCAGTATTTT. Protein product: CASSTGDTQYF.

This chain uses TRBV5-8 with TRBJ2-7, with D possibly matching TRBD2 (7 bases). V was clipped by 4 bases and J by 2 bases, with 13 bases between them. CDR3 size: 14 residues. Germline V gene sequence: CDR1 SGHTS, CDR2 YDEGEE. The CDR3 sequence is CASSPGGRAYEQYF. CDR3 DNA sequence: TGTGCCAGCAGCCCGGGGGGCCGGGCCTACGAGCAGTACTTC.

This chain connects TRBV19 to TRBJ2-1, with 7 bases that match TRBD2. Germline V lookup: CDR1 LNHDA, CDR2 SQIVND (reference sequence). This CDR3 spans 15 amino acids. V gave up 7 bases and J gave up 8 bases; unmatched junction bases: 14. The CDR3 DNA is TGTGCCAGTACCCCCCCGGGGGGTTATTTGTATGAGCAGTTCTTC. Protein: CASTPPGGYLYEQFF.

This chain uses TRBV5-1 with TRBJ1-1, with a weak D call TRBD1 (6 bases). From germline, CDR1 is SGHRS and CDR2 YFSETQ. This CDR3 contains 15 residues. Trimming removed 7 bases at V and 0 bases at J, with 16 bases between. The CDR3 protein is CASGIGGRLNTEAFF. CDR3 DNA sequence: TGCGCCAGCGGGATAGGGGGTCGGTTGAACACTGAAGCTTTCTTT.

Worth noting for this clone: One end of the junction fails to match germline, which may point to a read error. Other DNA sequences in this sample translate to the same CDR3. The chain recombines TRBV12-5 with TRBJ1-4; D is uncertain. Germline V gene sequence: CDR1 LGHNT, CDR2 FRNRAP. The CDR3 has 15 residues. In DNA, the CDR3 is TGTGCTAGCGGTTCGTACGGTTCAACTAATGAAAAACTGTTTTTT. It yields the protein CASGSYGSTNEKLFF.

This chain links TRBV10-3 with TRBJ1-1; no definite D call. The V gene lost 0 bases and the J gene lost 3 bases, with 5 bases spanning the gap. Germline assignment: CDR1 ENHRY and CDR2 SYGVKD. The CDR3 runs 13 residues. The CDR3 protein is CAISESPDTEAFF. The CDR3 nucleotides read TGTGCCATCAGTGAGTCGCCGGACACTGAAGCTTTCTTT.

The V and J genes are TRBV7-2 and TRBJ2-7; weak D call: TRBD1 (6 bases). CDR1 SGHTA and CDR2 FQGNSA come from the germline V gene. There are 14 residues in the CDR3. V lost 4 bases and J 0 bases, leaving 10 bases between the germline ends. The CDR3 DNA reads as TGTGCCAGCAGCTCCGACAGGAGCTCCTACGAGCAGTACTTC. Amino acids: CASSSDRSSYEQYF. Supplemented by reference TRBV7-2 and TRBJ2-7, the full variable domain reads GAGVSQSPSNKVTEKGKDVELRCDPISGHTALYWYRQSLGQGLEFLIYFQGNSAPDKSGLPSDRFSAERTGGSVSTLTIQRTQQEDSAVYLCASSSDRSSYEQYFGPGTRLTVT.

This rearrangement joins TRBV11-2 to TRBJ2-1; 9 bases match TRBD2. The germline gives CDR1 SGHAT, CDR2 FQNNGV. Trimming took 3 bases from V and 8 from J; bases not matched to a gene: 8. The CDR3 consists of 15 residues. The CDR3 is CASSFSGGRGDEQFF. CDR3 sequence (DNA): TGTGCCAGCAGCTTCAGCGGGGGGCGGGGCGATGAGCAGTTCTTC. Variable domain in full (rest from reference TRBV11-2 and TRBJ2-1): EAGVAQSPRYKIIEKRQSVAFWCNPISGHATLYWYQQILGQGPKLLIQFQNNGVVDDSQLPKDRFSAERLKGVDSTLKIQPAKLEDSAVYLCASSFSGGRGDEQFFGPGTRLTVL.